This entry lists 22 T cell receptor beta chains sequenced from one sample in a study of early T cells in non-severe SARS-CoV-2 infection (dated by TCRdb to about 2021). Receptor amplification or capture employed 5' RACE. The instrument given in TCRdb is NextSeq 500. TCRdb trimmed public reads at Q25 via fastp, called clones via MiXCR and kept in-frame beta chains. Identical CDR3 proteins give one entry, which carries the most common genes and DNA. The sample has approximately 69,000 distinct CDR3 sequences on record, under 9.5% of them singletons. The ten largest clones add up to 5.9% of the sample. Sample: whole blood. These receptors came from an adult who was a healthcare worker with PCR-confirmed SARS-CoV-2 infection or an uninfected control (not recorded which).

The chain combines TRBV7-3 with TRBJ2-3; 13 bases fit TRBD2. V lost 5 bases to trimming and J lost 6 bases; unmatched junction nucleotides: 5. Germline CDR1 and CDR2: SGHTA and FQGTGA. This CDR3 is built from 15 residues. The CDR3 DNA reads as TGTGCCAGCAGCATAGGGACTAGCGGGGTGGATACGCAGTATTTT. Its translation: CASSIGTSGVDTQYF. Using reference TRBV7-3 and TRBJ2-3 for the parts outside the CDR3, the full variable domain is GAGVSQTPSNKVTEKGKYVELRCDPISGHTALYWYRQSLGQGPEFLIYFQGTGAADDSGLPNDRFFAVRPEGSVSTLKIQRTERGDSAVYLCASSIGTSGVDTQYFGPGTRLTVL.

This clonotype was found a few times. V is TRBV7-2 and J is TRBJ2-1, with 13 bases fitting TRBD2. J gave up 9 bases and V 5 bases, and 4 bases lay outside the gene matches. The CDR3 covers 14 residues. The V gene's germline CDR1 is SGHTA and CDR2 FQGNSA. This chain's CDR3 is CASSTGLAGIEQFF. CDR3 nucleotides: TGTGCCAGCAGCACGGGACTAGCGGGGATTGAGCAGTTCTTC.

The chain uses TRBV10-1 and TRBJ2-3; possibly TRBD2 for D (5 bases). Germline CDR1 WNHNN, CDR2 SYGVQD (reference sequence). The CDR3 is 15 amino acids. V lost 3 bases and J 1 base, leaving 11 bases between the germline ends. In DNA form, the CDR3 reads TGCGCCAGCAGTGAAGCTAGCTTGGGCACAGATACGCAGTATTTT. This sequence encodes CASSEASLGTDTQYF.

This clonotype came up many times. The chain carries TRBV9 and TRBJ1-6; D possibly corresponds to TRBD1 (5 bases). Trimming shortened V by 0 bases and J by 12 bases, and 10 bases separated the two germline ends. The CDR3 sequence is 13 residues long. Germline CDR1 SGDLS, CDR2 YYNGEE. The CDR3 nucleotides are TGTGCCAGCAGCGTAGGAGGCGACAGACCCCTCCACTTT. It specifies CASSVGGDRPLHF. The full variable domain, in which reference TRBV9 and TRBJ1-6 provide the parts outside the CDR3, is DSGVTQTPKHLITATGQRVTLRCSPRSGDLSVYWYQQSLDQGLQFLIQYYNGEERAKGNILERFSAQQFPDLHSELNLSSLELGDSALYFCASSVGGDRPLHFGNGTRLTVT.

The table lists this clonotype with many counts. This chain joins TRBV24-1 and TRBJ2-2; 11 positions match TRBD2. After removal of 3 bases from V and 3 bases from J, the junction contained 2 bases not matched to a gene. CDR1 KGHDR and CDR2 SFDVKD come from the germline V gene. The CDR3 is made up of 16 amino acids. The CDR3 loop is CATSDPGLADTGELFF. The CDR3 nucleotides are TGTGCCACCAGTGATCCGGGACTAGCGGACACCGGGGAGCTGTTTTTT.

This clonotype was seen many times. This chain connects TRBV11-2 to TRBJ2-1; 9 nucleotides agree with TRBD2. From germline, CDR1 is SGHAT and CDR2 FQNNGV. Unmatched junction bases numbered 5, after V lost 0 bases and J lost 5 bases. There are 16 residues in the CDR3. The CDR3 here is CASSLEGLAGNNEQFF. Here the CDR3 DNA reads TGTGCCAGCAGCTTAGAAGGTCTAGCGGGGAACAATGAGCAGTTCTTC.

This chain joins TRBV20-1 and TRBJ2-3; TRBD1 matches 11 bases. J was trimmed by 2 bases and V by 6 bases; bases with no gene match: 13. The CDR3 is 17 residues long. CDR1 is DFQATT and CDR2 is SNEGSKA in the germline V gene (reference sequence). The DNA for the CDR3 is TGCAGTGCCACCGGGACAGGGGGTGTTTGGGCCACAGATACGCAGTATTTT. The encoded protein is CSATGTGGVWATDTQYF.

This clonotype has at least ten counts. The rearrangement links TRBV10-3 to TRBJ2-7; D remains unclear. Germline assignment: CDR1 ENHRY and CDR2 SYGVKD. The CDR3 has 14 amino acids. V gave up 0 bases and J gave up 2 bases, with 8 bases separating them. CDR3: CAISESEPTYEQYF. The DNA for the CDR3 is TGTGCCATCAGTGAGTCGGAGCCAACCTACGAGCAGTACTTC.

V and J are TRBV5-1 and TRBJ2-2; D unresolved. The CDR3 spans 16 residues. Germline CDR1 reads SGHRS; CDR2 reads YFSETQ. Deletions cut 4 bases from V and 4 bases from J, with 17 bases between. Here the CDR3 reads CASSASGIPGTGELFF. CDR3 bases: TGCGCCAGCAGCGCCAGTGGTATCCCTGGCACCGGGGAGCTGTTTTTT.

This clonotype showed up just a few times. Here the CDR3 DNA reads TGTGCCAGCAGCCAAGATCCAGGCGCGGGAGGTTCACCCCTCCACTTT. Its translation: CASSQDPGAGGSPLHF. The J gene is TRBJ1-6, the V gene TRBV3-1; D remains ambiguous. The CDR3 runs to 16 residues. Between the trimmed V and J ends, which lost 0 bases and 9 bases, there was a span of 15 bases. Germline V gene data show CDR1 as LGHDT and CDR2 as YNNKEL (reference sequence).

In this sample, this clonotype turned up a few times. The chain uses TRBV6-5 and TRBJ2-2; a possible D gene is TRBD2 (6 bases). Germline lookup yields CDR1 MNHEY and CDR2 SVGAGI. The germline V and J ends were trimmed by 8 bases and 7 bases, with 14 bases remaining between them. The CDR3 runs to 13 residues. The CDR3 region is CASRDSQVGELFF. The CDR3 DNA follows: TGTGCCAGCCGGGACTCCCAGGTCGGGGAGCTGTTTTTT.

This clonotype was seen many times. The chain carries TRBV20-1 and TRBJ1-2; no clear D gene. Germline V gives CDR1 DFQATT, CDR2 SNEGSKA (reference sequence). The CDR3 runs 13 residues. Trimming left V 3 bases short and J 3 bases short, with 11 bases between. CDR3 in DNA: TGCAGTGCTAGTCCCAGCTACGACTATGGCTACACCTTC. Its translation is CSASPSYDYGYTF.

This clonotype was observed many times. The chain has TRBV10-2 and TRBJ2-1; 11 nucleotides agree with TRBD2. With 9 bases clipped from V and 5 bases from J, the junction kept 6 bases outside the gene matches. The CDR3 has 14 amino acids. Germline V lookup: CDR1 WSHSY, CDR2 SAAADI. The CDR3 spells CASQLAGDHNEQFF. As DNA, the CDR3 is TGCGCCAGTCAACTAGCGGGGGACCACAATGAGCAGTTCTTC.

This clonotype was counted many times. The chain combines TRBV12-3 or TRBV12-4 with TRBJ2-3; 7 bases are shared with TRBD2. This CDR3 region has 15 residues. J gave up 4 bases and V 1 base, and 5 bases lay outside the gene matches. CDR3: CASSLGAGRADTQYF. CDR3 in DNA: TGTGCCAGCAGTTTAGGGGCAGGGAGGGCAGATACGCAGTATTTT.

This clonotype was picked up many times. This chain joins TRBV27 and TRBJ2-7, with 8 bases aligning to TRBD2. Germline V gives CDR1 MNHEY, CDR2 SMNVEV (reference sequence). The ends lost 4 bases at V and 0 bases at J; junction bases unmatched: 5. This CDR3 spans 15 amino acids. The CDR3, as DNA: TGTGCCAGCAGTTCATTAGCGGGGTCCTCCTACGAGCAGTACTTC. Protein: CASSSLAGSSYEQYF.

The chain joins TRBV2 to TRBJ2-1; TRBD1 matches 7 bases. The V and J ends lost 5 bases and 12 bases, in that order; junction bases with no gene match: 10. CDR1 SNHLY and CDR2 FYNNEI come from the germline V gene. The CDR3 is 13 amino acids. CDR3: CASSWGQKKGQFF. For the CDR3, the DNA is TGTGCCAGCAGTTGGGGACAGAAAAAGGGGCAGTTCTTC.

This clonotype has only a few counts. V is TRBV29-1 and J is TRBJ1-4, with TRBD1 matching 7 bases. This CDR3 is 13 amino acids long. V was pared by 4 bases and J by 4 bases, with 3 bases of the junction left unmatched. Germline CDR1 and CDR2: SQVTM and ANQGSEA. CDR3 protein: CSVGGGGNEKLFF. The DNA for the CDR3 is TGCAGCGTTGGAGGGGGCGGTAATGAAAAACTGTTTTTT.

The chain has TRBV25-1 and TRBJ2-3; 14 nucleotides align to TRBD2. This CDR3 has 15 residues. Germline V gene data show CDR1 as MGHDK and CDR2 as SYGVNS. Unmatched junction bases numbered 10, after V lost 10 bases and J lost 7 bases. CDR3 in DNA: TGTGCCACAATCCCGGGACTAGCGGGAGTGAATACGCAGTATTTT. Amino acid sequence: CATIPGLAGVNTQYF. The full variable domain, rest sourced from reference TRBV25-1 and TRBJ2-3, is EADIYQTPRYLVIGTGKKITLECSQTMGHDKMYWYQQDPGMELHLIHYSYGVNSTEKGDLSSESTVSRIRTEHFPLTLESARPSHTSQYLCATIPGLAGVNTQYFGPGTRLTVL.

Many counts were recorded for this clonotype. The CDR3 sequence is CASTPRLGGGTDTQYF. The CDR3 coding sequence is TGCGCCAGCACCCCTCGTCTCGGCGGGGGCACAGATACGCAGTATTTT. V and J are TRBV10-1 and TRBJ2-3; possibly TRBD2 for D (6 bases). Germline V lookup: CDR1 WNHNN, CDR2 SYGVQD (reference sequence). The CDR3 has 16 residues. The V and J ends lost 7 bases and 1 base respectively, with 18 bases between them.

This clonotype was recorded a few times. V gene TRBV20-1 combines with J gene TRBJ1-1; TRBD1 matches 9 bases. Germline V CDR1 and CDR2: DFQATT, SNEGSKA (reference sequence). The CDR3 contains 18 residues. V trimming: 4 bases; J trimming: 4 bases; junction bases outside the gene matches: 19. CDR3 amino acids: CSATVDPGQGFLSTEAFF. The CDR3 region has the DNA TGCAGTGCTACGGTGGATCCAGGACAGGGGTTTTTGAGCACTGAAGCTTTCTTT.

This clonotype appeared a few times. This chain connects TRBV7-9 to TRBJ1-6, with 7 bases aligning to TRBD1. J was trimmed by 12 bases and V by 5 bases; bases with no gene match: 7. The CDR3 extends over 13 amino acids. Per germline, CDR1 SEHNR and CDR2 FQNEAQ (reference sequence). The CDR3 DNA sequence: TGTGCCAGCAGCCCAACAGGGGCGGAACCCCTCCACTTT. Protein product: CASSPTGAEPLHF.

This clonotype was detected many times. This rearrangement joins TRBV10-3 to TRBJ1-2, with 12 nucleotides matching TRBD1. This CDR3 contains 16 residues. CDR1 is ENHRY and CDR2 is SYGVKD in the germline V gene. With V trimmed by 4 bases and J by 6 bases, 9 bases remained unmatched. CDR3 protein: CAISAAGTGGADGYTF. The CDR3 DNA sequence: TGTGCCATCAGTGCCGCCGGGACAGGGGGCGCGGATGGCTACACCTTC.